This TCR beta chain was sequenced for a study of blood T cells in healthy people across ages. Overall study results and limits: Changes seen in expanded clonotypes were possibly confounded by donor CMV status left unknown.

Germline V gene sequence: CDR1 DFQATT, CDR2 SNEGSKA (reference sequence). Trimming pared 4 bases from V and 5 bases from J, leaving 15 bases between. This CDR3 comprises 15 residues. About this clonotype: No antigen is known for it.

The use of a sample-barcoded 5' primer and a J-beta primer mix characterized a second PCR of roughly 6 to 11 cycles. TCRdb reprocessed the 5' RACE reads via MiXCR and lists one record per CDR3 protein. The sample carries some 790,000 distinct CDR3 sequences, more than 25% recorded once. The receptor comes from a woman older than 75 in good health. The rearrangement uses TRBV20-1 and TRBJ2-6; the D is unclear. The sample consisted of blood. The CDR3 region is CSANRAPLRANVLTF. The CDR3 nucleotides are TGCAGTGCTAACCGAGCACCTCTGAGGGCCAACGTCCTGACTTTC.